This note documents a single T cell receptor (beta chain) sequence. The repertoire was sequenced with immunoSEQ multiplex PCR; TCRdb's copy has only in-frame clones and lacks some. The table includes about 100,000 clones, about 90% detected once. The data derive from a study of OX40 agonist ivuxolimab in advanced cancers. Study-wide background: One patient with hepatocellular carcinoma and two with cutaneous melanoma, three in all, had partial responses.

This CDR3 contains 14 residues. V was pared by 5 bases and J by 5 bases, with 15 bases between. Germline assignment: CDR1 MNHNS and CDR2 SASEGT. The chain combines TRBV6-1 with TRBJ2-5, with TRBD1 as a possible D gene (6 bases). The clonotype comes from an adult with an advanced solid tumor such as melanoma, head and neck, liver or kidney cancer. The sample was CD4+ or CD8+ T cells sorted from blood, taken in a trial of the OX40 agonist ivuxolimab. The CDR3 spells CASSMDIGGETQYF. CDR3 DNA: TGTGCCAGCAGTATGGACATAGGGGGTGAGACCCAGTACTTC.